The 27 T cell receptor beta chains reported below all come from one sample, sequenced in a study of cytomegalovirus exposure and HLA in healthy donors. It was with 60 Vbeta and 13 Jbeta primers that the PCR ran. Here immunoSEQ multiplex PCR was the method, and the copy in TCRdb shows in-frame clones only, minus some. The table has some 100,000 clones, about 75% seen once; the top ten hold 12%. Sequencing used PBMCs. All receptors come from a woman between 35 and 50 years old in good health and CMV-seropositive.

This chain links TRBV5-1 with TRBJ2-7, with 8 positions matching TRBD1. Germline values: CDR1 SGHRS, CDR2 YFSETQ. The CDR3 contains 14 residues. The J segment lost 6 bases and the V segment lost 4 bases, leaving 9 bases of the junction unmatched. The CDR3 sequence is CASSADREYGEQYF. The CDR3 bases are TGCGCCAGCAGCGCGGACAGGGAATATGGCGAGCAGTACTTC.

This clone was observed a few times. This sequence joins TRBV4-1 and TRBJ1-1, with D tentatively TRBD1 (6 bases). Looked up from germline, CDR1 is MGHRA and CDR2 is YSYEKL. The CDR3 extends over 13 amino acids. V gave up 4 bases and J gave up 6 bases, with 12 bases separating them. CDR3 in amino acids: CASSRQGLAEAFF. For the CDR3, the DNA is TGCGCCAGCAGCCGTCAGGGGCTAGCTGAAGCTTTCTTT.

As regards this clone: Other nucleotide sequences in the sample specify the same CDR3. The V call is TRBV27, the J call TRBJ1-2; D gene uncertain. The CDR3 runs to 15 residues. Germline CDR1 is MNHEY and CDR2 is SMNVEV (reference sequence). V gave up 1 base and J gave up 2 bases, with 11 bases separating them. CDR3 DNA sequence: TGTGCCAGCAGTTTATTTCCGAGCGCCAACTATGGCTACACCTTC. This gives the protein CASSLFPSANYGYTF.

The J gene is TRBJ2-1, the V gene TRBV10-3; possible D gene TRBD1, 5 bases. CDR1 ENHRY and CDR2 SYGVKD come from the germline V gene. This CDR3 has 13 residues. V was pared by 11 bases and J by 2 bases, with 13 bases between. The CDR3 is CALGAGTYNEQFF. CDR3 in DNA: TGTGCCTTAGGGGCTGGCACCTACAATGAGCAGTTCTTC.

The CDR3 DNA follows: TGTGCCTGGAGTAGGGGTGTCGGGGAAGCTTTCTTT. This codes for CAWSRGVGEAFF. The chain links TRBV30 to TRBJ1-1, with a possible D match to TRBD1 (5 bases). In germline, CDR1 is GTSNPN, CDR2 SVGIG (reference sequence). V dropped 2 bases and J dropped 8 bases, with 12 bases sitting between them. The CDR3 spans 12 residues.

The chain uses TRBV4-1 and TRBJ1-1; D perhaps matches TRBD1 (5 bases). This CDR3 has 15 residues. Per the germline V gene, CDR1 is MGHRA and CDR2 is YSYEKL. Trimming pared 4 bases from V and 3 bases from J, leaving 15 bases between. The CDR3 protein is CASSRPDISYTEAFF. The CDR3 DNA reads as TGCGCCAGCAGCCGTCCGGACATATCGTACACTGAAGCTTTCTTT.

This clone has only a few counts. This sequence joins TRBV4-2 and TRBJ2-2; 12 nucleotides line up with TRBD2. The CDR3 contains 16 residues. Germline V CDR1 and CDR2: LGHNA, YNFKEQ. V lost 3 bases, J lost 5 bases, and 4 bases stayed unmatched. Here the CDR3 DNA reads TGTGCCAGCAGCCATCCTAGCGGGGGGGTGACCGGGGAGCTGTTTTTT. Its protein is CASSHPSGGVTGELFF.

The CDR3: CASSEYLGGTLHF. CDR3 nucleotides: TGTGCCAGCAGTGAATATCTCGGGGGGACCCTCCACTTT. The chain has TRBV6-1 and TRBJ1-6; tentative D call: TRBD1 (5 bases). Germline-derived CDR1 and CDR2 are MNHNS and SASEGT. The CDR3 totals 13 residues. With 2 bases removed from V and 14 bases from J, the gap between germline ends came to 13 bases.

J is TRBJ2-1 and V is TRBV5-1; 11 bases align to TRBD2. Germline CDR1 SGHRS, CDR2 YFSETQ. The CDR3 loop spans 15 amino acids. The ends lost 0 bases at V and 6 bases at J; junction bases unmatched: 2. CDR3 in DNA: TGCGCCAGCAGCTTGGGTAGCGGGGGGGCCAATGAGCAGTTCTTC. Translated: CASSLGSGGANEQFF.

The chain joins TRBV11-1 to TRBJ2-3; perhaps TRBD1 as D (5 bases). The CDR3 totals 15 residues. The germline V gene encodes CDR1 SGHAT and CDR2 FQDESV (reference sequence). Trimming left V 4 bases short and J 9 bases short, with 20 bases between. The CDR3 region has the DNA TGTGCCAGCAGCTCACTCGGTAGGGGAAAGGAAACGCAGTATTTT. It yields the protein CASSSLGRGKETQYF.

The rearrangement joins TRBV23-1 to TRBJ2-5; D is ambiguous. TRBV23-1 is given ORF status, its function remaining uncertain. V dropped 10 bases and J dropped 0 bases, with 15 bases sitting between them. The CDR3 runs 14 residues. The CDR3 DNA sequence: TGCGCCACCAGCCCCTCTTTGTACCAAGAGACCCAGTACTTC. Translating it yields CATSPSLYQETQYF.

The rearrangement links TRBV5-4 to TRBJ2-5; 8 bases are a match to TRBD1. The CDR3 contains 13 residues. With 4 bases clipped from V and 5 bases from J, the junction kept 4 bases outside the gene matches. Germline CDR1 is SGHNT and CDR2 is YYREEE (reference sequence). The CDR3 DNA sequence: TGTGCCAGCAGCCTCCAGGGGGCGGAGACCCAGTACTTC. Amino acids: CASSLQGAETQYF.

In its sample, this clone was seen once. The V call is TRBV5-1, the J call TRBJ2-3; the match to TRBD1 covers 10 bases. V was pared by 2 bases and J by 1 base, with 1 base of the junction left unmatched. The CDR3 covers 15 residues. Germline V gives CDR1 SGHRS, CDR2 YFSETQ. The CDR3 region has the DNA TGCGCCAGCAGCTTAGGGACAGGGGGCACAGATACGCAGTATTTT. It is translated as CASSLGTGGTDTQYF.

The chain combines TRBV19 with TRBJ2-2, with D possibly being TRBD1 (5 bases). The CDR3 has 15 residues. Trimming removed 3 bases at V and 4 bases at J, with 12 bases between. The germline V gene encodes CDR1 LNHDA and CDR2 SQIVND (reference sequence). In DNA, the CDR3 is TGTGCCAGTAGTATTCAGGGTAGTGGCACCGGGGAGCTGTTTTTT. Protein sequence: CASSIQGSGTGELFF.

This clone is a singleton in its sample. V and J are TRBV10-3 and TRBJ2-5; 9 nucleotides align to TRBD1. The end of the DNA fits TRBJ2-7 better, so the J call may be wrong. CDR1 ENHRY and CDR2 SYGVKD come from the germline V gene. The CDR3 runs to 14 residues. This CDR3 is CAISRRGQGNEQYF. The CDR3 nucleotides are TGTGCCATCAGTCGTCGGGGACAGGGAAACGAGCAGTACTTC.

This rearrangement joins TRBV13 to TRBJ2-1; D perhaps matches TRBD1 (5 bases). The germline V and J ends were trimmed by 3 bases and 8 bases, with 11 bases remaining between them. CDR3 length equals 13 residues. Germline V gene data show CDR1 as PRHDT and CDR2 as FYEKMQ (reference sequence). The CDR3 nucleotides are TGTGCCAGCAGCTTCGCAGGGTCCGATGAGCAGTTCTTC. It specifies CASSFAGSDEQFF.

The J gene is TRBJ2-4, the V gene TRBV7-9; tentatively, D is TRBD1 (5 bases). Germline-derived CDR1 and CDR2 are SEHNR and FQNEAQ (reference sequence). V shed 5 bases and J shed 0 bases, with 14 bases lying between them. The CDR3 is 16 amino acids. CDR3 bases: TGTGCCAGCAGCCCAACGACAGTAACAGCCAAAAACATTCAGTACTTC. It yields the protein CASSPTTVTAKNIQYF. Together with reference TRBV7-9 and TRBJ2-4, the CDR3 gives the full variable domain: DTGVSQNPRHKITKRGQNVTFRCDPISEHNRLYWYRQTLGQGPEFLTYFQNEAQLEKSRLLSDRFSAERPKGSFSTLEIQRTEQGDSAMYLCASSPTTVTAKNIQYFGAGTRLSVL.

V usage is TRBV7-9 and J usage is TRBJ1-3; no reliable D call. The V end lost 5 bases, the J end lost 0 bases, and 8 bases lay between the germline ends. The CDR3 loop spans 14 amino acids. Germline V gene sequence: CDR1 SEHNR, CDR2 FQNEAQ (reference sequence). The CDR3 nucleotides read TGTGCCAGCAGCCCGACTTACTCTGGAAACACCATATATTTT. Its protein product is CASSPTYSGNTIYF.

This rearrangement joins TRBV7-9 to TRBJ1-2; D perhaps matches TRBD1 (5 bases). The CDR3 is 13 amino acids. V lost 3 bases to trimming and J lost 8 bases, with 13 bases between them. Per germline, CDR1 SEHNR and CDR2 FQNEAQ (reference sequence). The CDR3 bases are TGTGCCAGCAGCTTCGGCCAGGGAGGAGGCTACACCTTC. Encoded protein: CASSFGQGGGYTF.

The rearrangement links TRBV2 to TRBJ2-1, with 10 bases aligning to TRBD2. The J segment lost 3 bases and the V segment lost 2 bases, leaving 1 base of the junction unmatched. Per the germline V gene, CDR1 is SNHLY and CDR2 is FYNNEI. The length of the CDR3 is 15 residues. In DNA form, the CDR3 reads TGTGCCAGCAGTGAACAGCGGGGGGGCTACAATGAGCAGTTCTTC. This translates into CASSEQRGGYNEQFF.

V and J are TRBV6-5 and TRBJ1-1; D not resolved. Trimming took off 0 bases at V and 0 bases at J, with 2 bases between the two ends. Germline V gene lookup returns CDR1 MNHEY and CDR2 SVGAGI. The CDR3 runs 13 residues. The CDR3 coding sequence is TGTGCCAGCAGTTACTCTATGAACACTGAAGCTTTCTTT. Amino acid sequence: CASSYSMNTEAFF.

The rearrangement uses TRBV5-6 and TRBJ2-5; D gene unclear. CDR1 SGHDT and CDR2 YYEEEE come from the germline V gene. V was clipped by 5 bases and J by 5 bases, with 7 bases between them. This CDR3 has 11 amino acids. As DNA, the CDR3 is TGTGCCAGCAGTTGGCGGGAGACCCAGTACTTC. The encoded protein is CASSWRETQYF.

Comment on this clone: The junction shows a germline mismatch at one end, possibly a read error. The CDR3 spells CSSSPNRGWDMNTEAFF. Written as DNA, the CDR3 is TGTTCCAGCAGCCCGAATAGGGGCTGGGATATGAACACTGAAGCTTTCTTT. The chain couples TRBV7-9 to TRBJ1-1; maybe TRBD1 (5 bases). The CDR3 spans 17 residues. CDR1 is SEHNR and CDR2 is FQNEAQ in the germline V gene (reference sequence).

This clone has just a few counts. The chain joins TRBV30 to TRBJ2-5, with TRBD2 identical over 7 bases. Trimming removed 5 bases from V and 4 bases from J; junction bases left unmatched: 1. The CDR3 contains 11 residues. In germline, CDR1 is GTSNPN, CDR2 SVGIG (reference sequence). The CDR3: CAWSGGETQYF. CDR3 sequence (DNA): TGTGCCTGGTCGGGGGGAGAGACCCAGTACTTC. The entire variable domain, with the rest obtained from reference TRBV30 and TRBJ2-5, is as follows: SQTIHQWPATLVQPVGSPLSLECTVEGTSNPNLYWYRQAAGRGLQLLFYSVGIGQISSEVPQNLSASRPQDRQFILSSKKLLLSDSGFYLCAWSGGETQYFGPGTRLLVL.

The chain uses TRBV9 and TRBJ1-1, with a possible D match to TRBD1 (6 bases). This CDR3 is built from 15 residues. Trimming removed 2 bases from V and 3 bases from J, with 14 bases in between. From germline, CDR1 is SGDLS and CDR2 YYNGEE. The CDR3, as DNA: TGTGCCAGCAGCGTTCACTGGGGGCGGGACACTGAAGCTTTCTTT. Its protein product is CASSVHWGRDTEAFF.

The chain uses TRBV30 and TRBJ2-2, with 7 bases identical to TRBD2. Germline assignment: CDR1 GTSNPN and CDR2 SVGIG (reference sequence). V lost 0 bases and J lost 7; bases outside the gene matches: 8. The CDR3 covers 15 residues. The CDR3 reads CAWSVGSGEGGELFF. DNA of the CDR3: TGTGCCTGGAGTGTTGGGAGCGGGGAAGGCGGGGAGCTGTTTTTT.

The rearrangement joins TRBV6-5 to TRBJ2-5; 12 nucleotides match TRBD2. The length of the CDR3 is 15 residues. The V gene's germline CDR1 is MNHEY and CDR2 SVGAGI. J gave up 4 bases and V 5 bases, and 5 bases lay outside the gene matches. The CDR3, as DNA: TGTGCCAGCAGTAGACTAGCGGGGGACCGAGAGACCCAGTACTTC. Its protein product is CASSRLAGDRETQYF.